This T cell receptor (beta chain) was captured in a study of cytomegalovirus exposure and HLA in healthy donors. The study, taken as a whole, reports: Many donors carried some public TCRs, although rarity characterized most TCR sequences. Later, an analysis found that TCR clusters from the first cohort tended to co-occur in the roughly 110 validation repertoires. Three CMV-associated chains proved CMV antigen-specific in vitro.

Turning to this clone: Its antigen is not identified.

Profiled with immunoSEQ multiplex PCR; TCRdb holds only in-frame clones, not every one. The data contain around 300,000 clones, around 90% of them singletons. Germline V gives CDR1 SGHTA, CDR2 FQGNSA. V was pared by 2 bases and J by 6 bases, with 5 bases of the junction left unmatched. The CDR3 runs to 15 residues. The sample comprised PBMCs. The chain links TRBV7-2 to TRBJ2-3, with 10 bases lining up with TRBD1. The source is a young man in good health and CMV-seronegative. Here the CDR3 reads CASSLRTGGGDTQYF. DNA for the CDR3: TGTGCCAGCAGCTTAAGGACAGGGGGGGGTGATACGCAGTATTTT.